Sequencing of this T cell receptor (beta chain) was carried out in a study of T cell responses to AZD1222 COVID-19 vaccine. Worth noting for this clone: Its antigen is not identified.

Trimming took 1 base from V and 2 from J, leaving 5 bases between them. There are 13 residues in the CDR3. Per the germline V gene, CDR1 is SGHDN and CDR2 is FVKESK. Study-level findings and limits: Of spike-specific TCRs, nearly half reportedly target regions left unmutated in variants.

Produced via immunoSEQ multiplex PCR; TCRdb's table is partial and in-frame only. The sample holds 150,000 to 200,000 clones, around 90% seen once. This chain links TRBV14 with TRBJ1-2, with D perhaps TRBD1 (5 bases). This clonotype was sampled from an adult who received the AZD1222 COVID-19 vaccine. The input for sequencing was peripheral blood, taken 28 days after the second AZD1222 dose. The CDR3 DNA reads TGTGCCAGCAGCCAAGCAGGGAACTATGGCTACACCTTC. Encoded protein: CASSQAGNYGYTF.